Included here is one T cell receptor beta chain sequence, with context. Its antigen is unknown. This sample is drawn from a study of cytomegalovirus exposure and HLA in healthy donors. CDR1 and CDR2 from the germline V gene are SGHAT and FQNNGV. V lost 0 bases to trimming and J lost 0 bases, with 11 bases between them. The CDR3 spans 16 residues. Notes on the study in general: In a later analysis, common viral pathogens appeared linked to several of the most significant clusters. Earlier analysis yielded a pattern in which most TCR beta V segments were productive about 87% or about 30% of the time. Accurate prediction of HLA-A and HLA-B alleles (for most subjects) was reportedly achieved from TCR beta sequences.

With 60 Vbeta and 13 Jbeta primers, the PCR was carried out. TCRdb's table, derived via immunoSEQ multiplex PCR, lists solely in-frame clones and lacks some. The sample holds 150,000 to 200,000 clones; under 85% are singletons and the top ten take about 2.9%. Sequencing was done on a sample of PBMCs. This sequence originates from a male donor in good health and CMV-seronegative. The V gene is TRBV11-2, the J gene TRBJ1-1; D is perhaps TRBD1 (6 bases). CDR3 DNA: TGTGCCAGCAGCTTAGACAGGGGCAAAGTGAACACTGAAGCTTTCTTT. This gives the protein CASSLDRGKVNTEAFF.